This TCR beta chain was found in a study of blood T cell repertoires in COVID-19. Germline loops: CDR1 MGHDK, CDR2 SYGVNS. The CDR3 totals 17 residues. Trimming shortened V by 5 bases and J by 4 bases, and 21 bases separated the two germline ends. Per the original methods: Amplification of reference gene primers was used by the study to estimate nucleated cell counts. Profiled with immunoSEQ multiplex PCR; TCRdb holds only in-frame clones, not every one. D and trimming come from the DNA, and the V and J calls and clone size come from that table. The data contain tens of thousands of clones, 90% of them singletons.

This chain joins TRBV25-1 and TRBJ1-3, with a possible D match to TRBD1 (5 bases). What was sequenced was peripheral blood. The sequence was collected from a man older than 75 with acute or convalescent COVID-19. Here the CDR3 reads CASSNPPGRPGGNTIYF. Written as DNA, the CDR3 is TGTGCCAGCAGTAACCCGCCGGGCAGGCCAGGGGGAAACACCATATATTTT.